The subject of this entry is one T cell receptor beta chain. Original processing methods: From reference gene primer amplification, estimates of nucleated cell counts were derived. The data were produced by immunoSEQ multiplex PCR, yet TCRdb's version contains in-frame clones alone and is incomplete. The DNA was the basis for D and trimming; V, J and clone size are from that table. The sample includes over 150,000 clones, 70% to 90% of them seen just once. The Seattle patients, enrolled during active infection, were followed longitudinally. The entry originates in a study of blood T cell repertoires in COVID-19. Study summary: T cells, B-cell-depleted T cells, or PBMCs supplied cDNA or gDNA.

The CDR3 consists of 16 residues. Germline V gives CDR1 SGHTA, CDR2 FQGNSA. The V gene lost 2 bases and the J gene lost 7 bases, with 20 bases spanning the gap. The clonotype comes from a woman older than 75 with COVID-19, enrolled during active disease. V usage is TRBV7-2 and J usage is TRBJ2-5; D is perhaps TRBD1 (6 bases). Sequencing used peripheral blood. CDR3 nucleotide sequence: TGTGCCAGCAGCTTATCATCCGGGCTACTACAGGGGACCCAGTACTTC. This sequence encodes CASSLSSGLLQGTQYF.